What follows is one T cell receptor (beta chain) and its context. The sample belongs to a study of shared clonotypes between healthy human individuals. Trimming shortened V by 2 bases and J by 10 bases, and 12 bases separated the two germline ends. The CDR3 is 13 amino acids. Germline values: CDR1 SGHTA, CDR2 FQGTGA. On sorted subsets, replicate PCRs used about 0.2 ug DNA, or some 28,000 T cell genomes. The assay was immunoSEQ multiplex PCR, and TCRdb's table has in-frame clones only and misses some. The sample yields more than 1.2 million clones, just under 99% seen once. The sequencing input was naive CD4+ T cells sorted from blood. Subset in this sample: CD45RA+ positively selected. This receptor was obtained from a man younger than 45 in good health. The chain carries TRBV7-3 and TRBJ2-1; the D call may be TRBD1 or TRBD2 (5 bases each). Here the CDR3 DNA reads TGTGCCAGCAGCTTAGGGACGGGCGAGGAGCAGTTCTTC. Amino acids: CASSLGTGEEQFF.